These T cell receptor beta chains were read from a single sample in a study of early T cells in non-severe SARS-CoV-2 infection. TCRdb reprocessed the 5' RACE reads with MiXCR, giving one entry per CDR3 protein. Here the sample spans tens of thousands of distinct CDR3 sequences, roughly 3.9% being singletons. The sequencing sample was made of whole blood. All receptors come from an adult who was a healthcare worker with PCR-confirmed SARS-CoV-2 infection or an uninfected control (not recorded which). CDR3s include the opening cysteine and the closing phenylalanine or tryptophan. D genes are given only for firm matches. Some rows mark clone size as missing; the rest say once, few, many or name a class of expanded clone.

>15|TRBJ2-3|TRBV29-1|many|TRBD2
CSVEDRLAGADTQYF
TGCAGCGTTGAAGATCGTCTAGCGGGAGCAGATACGCAGTATTTT
>14|TRBJ1-1|TRBV12-3/TRBV12-4|.|.
CASSWMGSNTEAFF
TGTGCCAGCAGTTGGATGGGGTCGAACACTGAAGCTTTCTTT
>14|TRBJ2-5|TRBV7-2|few|.
CASSPVGVLETQYF
TGTGCCAGCAGCCCCGTCGGGGTCTTAGAGACCCAGTACTTC
>19|TRBJ2-5|TRBV3-1|few|TRBD2
CASSLLRTSGRARGETQYF
TGTGCCAGCAGCTTACTAAGGACTAGCGGGAGGGCCAGGGGAGAGACCCAGTACTTC
>15|TRBJ2-2|TRBV7-8|many|TRBD2
CAIQSSGVGSGELFF
TGTGCCATCCAATCTAGCGGGGTTGGGTCCGGGGAGCTGTTTTTT
>11|TRBJ1-1|TRBV5-1|many|.
CASRDGYKAFF
TGCGCCAGTCGGGACGGCTACAAAGCTTTCTTT
>14|TRBJ2-7|TRBV27|many|TRBD2
CASSLASGGYEQYF
TGTGCCAGCAGTTTGGCCTCGGGGGGCTACGAGCAGTACTTC
>15|TRBJ1-5|TRBV10-3|many|TRBD1
CAISESGTGGQPQHF
TGTGCCATCAGTGAGTCCGGGACAGGGGGTCAGCCCCAGCATTTT
>11|TRBJ2-4|TRBV6-2/TRBV6-3|many|.
CASSYGDHLDF
TGTGCCAGCAGTTACGGGGACCATCTGGACTTC
>15|TRBJ2-1|TRBV20-1|many|.
CSATSVFSSYNEQFF
TGCAGTGCTACTAGCGTGTTTAGCTCCTACAATGAGCAGTTCTTC
>17|TRBJ1-5|TRBV20-1|many|TRBD1
CSARRDRGVYSNQPQHF
TGCAGTGCTAGGCGGGACAGGGGCGTGTATAGCAATCAGCCCCAGCATTTT
>15|TRBJ2-3|TRBV19|many|TRBD2
CASSWTSGRGDTQYF
TGTGCCAGTAGTTGGACTAGCGGGAGGGGGGATACGCAGTATTTT
>13|TRBJ2-7|TRBV18|many|.
CASSPRPGFEQYF
TGTGCCAGCTCACCACGGCCGGGTTTCGAGCAGTACTTC
>16|TRBJ2-1|TRBV6-4|.|TRBD2
CASSDKAGGAYNEQFF
TGTGCCAGCAGTGACAAAGCGGGAGGGGCCTACAATGAGCAGTTCTTC
>13|TRBJ2-1|TRBV27|large|TRBD2
CASSLAGGNEQFF
TGTGCCAGCAGTTTAGCGGGGGGAAATGAGCAGTTCTTC
>15|TRBJ2-1|TRBV4-1|many|.
CASSQDISSYNEQFF
TGCGCCAGCAGCCAAGACATAAGCTCCTACAATGAGCAGTTCTTC
>15|TRBJ2-1|TRBV7-2|many|TRBD1
CASSFDRGAYNEQFF
TGTGCCAGCAGCTTCGACAGGGGCGCCTACAATGAGCAGTTCTTC
>14|TRBJ1-5|TRBV5-6|many|TRBD1
CASSLTGGGQPQHF
TGTGCCAGCAGCTTAACAGGGGGCGGTCAGCCCCAGCATTTT
>18|TRBJ2-4|TRBV20-1|many|TRBD2
CSARAPSGRAGTKNIQYF
TGCAGTGCTAGAGCCCCTAGCGGGAGGGCCGGGACCAAAAACATTCAGTACTTC
>18|TRBJ2-4|TRBV18|many|TRBD1
CASSPGQGVGGTKNIQYF
TGTGCCAGCTCACCGGGACAGGGTGTTGGTGGTACCAAAAACATTCAGTACTTC
>13|TRBJ1-1|TRBV30|few|.
CAWRNMVTTEAFF
TGTGCCTGGAGAAACATGGTTACTACTGAAGCTTTCTTT
>14|TRBJ1-3|TRBV19|many|.
CASSWIHSGNTIYF
TGTGCCAGTAGTTGGATACACTCTGGAAACACCATATATTTT
>19|TRBJ1-3|TRBV6-5|many|.
CASSYSREGLASSGNTIYF
TGTGCCAGCAGTTACTCGAGAGAAGGGCTCGCCTCTTCTGGAAACACCATATATTTT